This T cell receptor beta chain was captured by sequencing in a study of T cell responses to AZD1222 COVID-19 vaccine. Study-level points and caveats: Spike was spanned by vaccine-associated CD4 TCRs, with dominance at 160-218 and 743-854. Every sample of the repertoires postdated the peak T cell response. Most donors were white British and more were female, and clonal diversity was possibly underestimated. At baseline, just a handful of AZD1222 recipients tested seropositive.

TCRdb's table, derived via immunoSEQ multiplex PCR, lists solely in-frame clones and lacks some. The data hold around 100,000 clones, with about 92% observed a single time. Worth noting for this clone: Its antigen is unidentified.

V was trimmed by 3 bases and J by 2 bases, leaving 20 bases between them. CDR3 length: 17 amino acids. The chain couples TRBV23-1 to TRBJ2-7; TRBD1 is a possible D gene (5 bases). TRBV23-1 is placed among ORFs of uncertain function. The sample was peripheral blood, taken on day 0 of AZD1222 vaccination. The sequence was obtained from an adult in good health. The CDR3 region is CASSHNAGSTAAYEQYF. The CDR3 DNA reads TGCGCCAGCAGTCATAACGCAGGGTCTACCGCGGCCTACGAGCAGTACTTC.